These 23 T cell receptor beta chains originate from one sample sequenced in a study of cytomegalovirus exposure and HLA in healthy donors. The PCR used 60 Vbeta and 13 Jbeta primers. The method was immunoSEQ multiplex PCR; TCRdb's version includes in-frame clones alone and lacks a portion of them. The table lists 200,000 to 250,000 clones, approximately 80% of them singletons. The sample taken for sequencing was PBMCs. These receptors all stem from a man aged 30 to 39 in good health and CMV-seronegative.

The genes are TRBV4-2 and TRBJ1-6, with a tentative D call TRBD1 (5 bases). Germline-derived CDR1 and CDR2 are LGHNA and YNFKEQ. The CDR3 sequence is 16 residues long. Trimming shortened V by 1 base and J by 7 bases, and 14 bases separated the two germline ends. The CDR3 nucleotides read TGTGCCAGCAGCCAAGCGGAGGGGCCCCAAAATTCACCCCTCCACTTT. Encoded protein: CASSQAEGPQNSPLHF.

The chain couples TRBV6-5 to TRBJ2-2, with TRBD2 as a possible D gene (6 bases). This CDR3 has 14 amino acids. CDR1 and CDR2 from the germline V gene are MNHEY and SVGAGI. The V and J ends lost 6 bases and 4 bases respectively, with 12 bases between them. The CDR3 loop is CASSLGLLTGELFF. As DNA, the CDR3 is TGTGCCAGCAGCTTGGGACTTCTCACCGGGGAGCTGTTTTTT.

The gene calls are TRBV6-4 and TRBJ1-6; D is perhaps TRBD1 (6 bases). V was trimmed by 5 bases and J by 8 bases, leaving 16 bases between them. The CDR3 contains 15 residues. Germline CDR1 reads MRHNA; CDR2 reads SNTAGT. CDR3 residues: CASSKETGNDSPLHF. The CDR3 DNA is TGTGCCAGCAGTAAAGAGACAGGTAATGATTCACCCCTCCACTTT.

Only one count was recorded for this clone. CDR3: CASNLAGGHNEQFF. The CDR3 bases are TGCGCCAGCAACTTAGCGGGGGGACACAATGAGCAGTTCTTC. The gene calls are TRBV5-1 and TRBJ2-1; 10 bases are shared with TRBD2. With 6 bases clipped from V and 5 bases from J, the junction kept 5 bases outside the gene matches. Germline V gene data show CDR1 as SGHRS and CDR2 as YFSETQ. CDR3 length: 14 amino acids.

The chain links TRBV19 to TRBJ2-1, with 8 positions matching TRBD2. V gave up 4 bases and J gave up 4 bases; unmatched junction bases: 3. Per the germline V gene, CDR1 is LNHDA and CDR2 is SQIVND (reference sequence). The CDR3 consists of 14 residues. The CDR3 DNA reads as TGTGCCAGTAGTACCCTAGCGGGTTACAATGAGCAGTTCTTC. This encodes CASSTLAGYNEQFF.

This rearrangement joins TRBV6-6 to TRBJ1-4, with TRBD1 matching over 8 bases. The CDR3 extends over 14 amino acids. Per the germline V gene, CDR1 is MNHNY and CDR2 is SVGAGI (reference sequence). J gave up 9 bases and V 0 bases, and 3 bases lay outside the gene matches. Here the CDR3 DNA reads TGTGCCAGCAGTTACTCGACAGGGGATAAAAAACTGTTTTTT. It yields the protein CASSYSTGDKKLFF.

The CDR3 protein is CASNVAGADTGELFF. The CDR3 coding sequence is TGTGCCAGCAATGTAGCGGGGGCGGACACCGGGGAGCTGTTTTTT. The gene calls are TRBV6-5 and TRBJ2-2; 9 bases match TRBD2. This CDR3 has 15 amino acids. Germline V CDR1 and CDR2: MNHEY, SVGAGI. Trimming cost V 7 bases and J 3 bases; bases outside gene matches: 6.

The genes are TRBV9 and TRBJ1-4, with TRBD1 matching over 9 bases. J gave up 8 bases and V 4 bases, and 12 bases lay outside the gene matches. Germline V lookup: CDR1 SGDLS, CDR2 YYNGEE. The CDR3 runs 16 residues. For the CDR3, the DNA is TGTGCCAGCAGCTTCACATCCGGGACAGGGTTCGAAAAACTGTTTTTT. Its translation: CASSFTSGTGFEKLFF.

The genes are TRBV18 and TRBJ1-1, with unresolved D. The V gene's germline CDR1 is KGHSH and CDR2 LQKENI. The CDR3 is made up of 17 amino acids. V lost 2 bases to trimming and J lost 0 bases, with 16 bases between them. The CDR3 here is CASSPIFSGSLNTEAFF. DNA for the CDR3: TGTGCCAGCTCACCAATCTTTTCAGGATCATTGAACACTGAAGCTTTCTTT.

The V call is TRBV19, the J call TRBJ2-7; TRBD1 matches 8 bases. The CDR3 runs to 15 residues. Germline loops: CDR1 LNHDA, CDR2 SQIVND (reference sequence). Trimming at V came to 1 base and at J to 3 bases, leaving 5 bases not matched to a gene. The CDR3 coding sequence is TGTGCCAGTAGTATAGGGCAGGGGGCCAGCTACGAGCAGTACTTC. Amino acid sequence: CASSIGQGASYEQYF. Variable domain in full (rest from reference TRBV19 and TRBJ2-7): DGGITQSPKYLFRKEGQNVTLSCEQNLNHDAMYWYRQDPGQGLRLIYYSQIVNDFQKGDIAEGYSVSREKKESFPLTVTSAQKNPTAFYLCASSIGQGASYEQYFGPGTRLTVT.

The V gene is TRBV28, the J gene TRBJ1-2; no definite D call. Germline lookup yields CDR1 MDHEN and CDR2 SYDVKM. The V end lost 7 bases, the J end lost 4 bases, and 7 bases lay between the germline ends. This CDR3 spans 11 amino acids. Written as DNA, the CDR3 is TGTGCCAGCACTAACCTCTATGGCTACACCTTC. This encodes CASTNLYGYTF.

This clone has just a few counts. This chain links TRBV27 with TRBJ1-5; no reliable D call. Germline V gene sequence: CDR1 MNHEY, CDR2 SMNVEV (reference sequence). The V end was cut by 4 bases, the J end by 0 bases, with 7 bases between. The CDR3 extends over 14 amino acids. The CDR3: CASSSSYSNQPQHF. DNA of the CDR3: TGTGCCAGCAGTTCCAGTTATAGCAATCAGCCCCAGCATTTT.

This clone appeared once. V and J are TRBV7-2 and TRBJ1-1; no clear D. Trimming pared 4 bases from V and 6 bases from J, leaving 12 bases between. Germline values: CDR1 SGHTA, CDR2 FQGNSA. The CDR3 has 13 residues. The CDR3 reads CASSSSGGSEAFF. CDR3 DNA sequence: TGTGCCAGCAGCTCGAGCGGAGGTTCTGAAGCTTTCTTT.

The rearrangement joins TRBV4-2 to TRBJ2-6; the D is unclear. The V and J ends lost 0 bases and 0 bases respectively, with 6 bases between them. Germline CDR1 is LGHNA and CDR2 is YNFKEQ. The CDR3 runs 16 residues. CDR3: CASSQDEASGANVLTF. The CDR3 DNA reads TGTGCCAGCAGCCAAGATGAGGCCTCTGGGGCCAACGTCCTGACTTTC.

The gene calls are TRBV7-9 and TRBJ2-7, with D perhaps TRBD1 (6 bases). V lost 5 bases and J 5 bases, leaving 19 bases between the germline ends. This CDR3 is 15 amino acids long. The V gene's germline CDR1 is SEHNR and CDR2 FQNEAQ (reference sequence). The CDR3 protein is CASSLLRGMENEQYF. CDR3 DNA sequence: TGTGCCAGCAGCCTACTCAGGGGAATGGAGAACGAGCAGTACTTC.

CDR3 sequence: CASSLAGLNTGELFF. The DNA for the CDR3 is TGTGCCAGCAGCTTAGCGGGTTTGAACACCGGGGAGCTGTTTTTT. The chain is built from TRBV5-4 and TRBJ2-2; a weak D match, TRBD2 (6 bases). The CDR3 loop spans 15 amino acids. V was pared by 2 bases and J by 1 base, with 9 bases between. CDR1 and CDR2 (germline): SGHNT, YYREEE (reference sequence). Filled out from reference TRBV5-4 and TRBJ2-2, the complete variable domain reads ETGVTQSPTHLIKTRGQQVTLRCSSQSGHNTVSWYQQALGQGPQFIFQYYREEENGRGNFPPRFSGLQFPNYSSELNVNALELDDSALYLCASSLAGLNTGELFFGEGSRLTVL.

CDR3 DNA sequence: TGTGCCAGCAGTCCGCGTCAGGGGATGGTACAGCCCCAGCATTTT. This sequence encodes CASSPRQGMVQPQHF. The rearrangement joins TRBV27 to TRBJ1-5; maybe TRBD1 (6 bases). Germline CDR1 reads MNHEY; CDR2 reads SMNVEV (reference sequence). Between the trimmed V and J ends, which lost 5 bases and 7 bases, there was a span of 18 bases. This CDR3 spans 15 amino acids.

The chain joins TRBV7-9 to TRBJ2-5; 10 bases are a match to TRBD2. CDR3 size: 15 residues. J gave up 1 base and V 5 bases, and 4 bases lay outside the gene matches. From germline, CDR1 is SEHNR and CDR2 FQNEAQ (reference sequence). CDR3 in amino acids: CASSPQRGGQETQYF. In DNA form, the CDR3 reads TGTGCCAGCAGCCCCCAGCGGGGGGGCCAAGAGACCCAGTACTTC.

The V call is TRBV19, the J call TRBJ1-4; D not certain. Germline V lookup: CDR1 LNHDA, CDR2 SQIVND (reference sequence). This CDR3 contains 15 residues. V lost 7 bases and J 1 base, leaving 13 bases between the germline ends. The CDR3 DNA is TGTGCCAGTAACGAGGATCTACGAACTAATGAAAAACTGTTTTTT. Amino acid sequence: CASNEDLRTNEKLFF. Looking up the rest from reference TRBV19 and TRBJ1-4 gives the full variable domain: DGGITQSPKYLFRKEGQNVTLSCEQNLNHDAMYWYRQDPGQGLRLIYYSQIVNDFQKGDIAEGYSVSREKKESFPLTVTSAQKNPTAFYLCASNEDLRTNEKLFFGSGTQLSVL.

This sequence joins TRBV2 and TRBJ1-4, with 7 nucleotides matching TRBD1. After removal of 7 bases from V and 8 bases from J, the junction contained 10 bases not matched to a gene. The CDR3 totals 14 residues. Germline V gene lookup returns CDR1 SNHLY and CDR2 FYNNEI. The CDR3 DNA reads as TGTGCCAGCAAGTCAGGGCAGGGGGACGAAAAACTGTTTTTT. This translates into CASKSGQGDEKLFF.

The chain has TRBV27 and TRBJ1-1; TRBD1 aligns across 8 bases. The germline V gene has CDR1 MNHEY and CDR2 SMNVEV (reference sequence). Trimming at V came to 5 bases and at J to 4 bases, leaving 6 bases not matched to a gene. The CDR3 runs 14 residues. DNA of the CDR3: TGTGCCAGCAGTCCCAGGGGGCAAGGCACTGAAGCTTTCTTT. Its protein is CASSPRGQGTEAFF.

This chain links TRBV10-3 with TRBJ2-3, with 7 bases fitting TRBD2. Germline CDR1 reads ENHRY; CDR2 reads SYGVKD. V lost 2 bases, J lost 2 bases, and 16 bases stayed unmatched. The CDR3 is 19 residues long. The CDR3 DNA is TGTGCCATCAGTGAGGCGGGAGTGCGACGGGGTTGGTTCACAGATACGCAGTATTTT. Its protein is CAISEAGVRRGWFTDTQYF.

CDR3 nucleotides: TGCGCCAGCAGTTCCGCAGGGGAGCAGTACTTC. Translation gives CASSSAGEQYF. The chain couples TRBV5-1 to TRBJ2-5; the D gene is possibly TRBD1 (6 bases). The CDR3 is 11 amino acids. V was shortened by 5 bases and J by 11 bases, with 13 bases between the two germline ends. The germline V gene has CDR1 SGHRS and CDR2 YFSETQ.